The present T cell receptor beta chain was sequenced within a study of PD-1 blockade in classical Hodgkin lymphoma. At the level of the study: Patients were given intravenous nivolumab, 3 mg/kg, every 2 weeks.

Assay: immunoSEQ multiplex PCR; the TCRdb copy retains only in-frame clones and omits some. The sample shows tens of thousands of clones, roughly 80% of them seen only once. V lost 8 bases to trimming and J lost 9 bases, with 22 bases between them. The CDR3 length is 14 residues. The germline V gene has CDR1 SNHLY and CDR2 FYNNEI. The study's findings and limits: The baseline diversity of complete responders showed similarity to that of newly diagnosed patients.

Time point defined: cycle 4 day 1 (C4D1), after more than five weeks of nivolumab. Brentuximab vedotin exposure varied among the patients, all of whom had relapsed after autologous stem cell transplantation. Details on this clone: Its target is unknown.

The V and J genes are TRBV2 and TRBJ1-2; D remains unclear. Sequencing used peripheral blood mononuclear cells (PBMCs), obtained before the fourth cycle of nivolumab. The source of this sequence is a human donor with classical Hodgkin lymphoma. Here the CDR3 reads CASAVSPADPSYTF. CDR3 bases: TGTGCCAGCGCCGTAAGTCCAGCCGATCCTAGCTACACCTTC.